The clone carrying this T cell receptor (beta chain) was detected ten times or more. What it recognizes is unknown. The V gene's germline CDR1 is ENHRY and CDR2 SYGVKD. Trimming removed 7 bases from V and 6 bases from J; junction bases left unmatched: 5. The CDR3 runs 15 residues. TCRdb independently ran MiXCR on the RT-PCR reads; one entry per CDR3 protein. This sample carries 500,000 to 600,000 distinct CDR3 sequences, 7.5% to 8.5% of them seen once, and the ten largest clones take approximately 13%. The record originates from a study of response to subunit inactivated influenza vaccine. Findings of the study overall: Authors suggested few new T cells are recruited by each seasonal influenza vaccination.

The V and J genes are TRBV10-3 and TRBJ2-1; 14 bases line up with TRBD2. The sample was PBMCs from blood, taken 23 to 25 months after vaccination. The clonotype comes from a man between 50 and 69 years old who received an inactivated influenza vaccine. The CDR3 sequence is CAIMGTSGGLNEQFF. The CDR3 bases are TGTGCCATCATGGGGACTAGCGGGGGCCTCAATGAGCAGTTCTTC.